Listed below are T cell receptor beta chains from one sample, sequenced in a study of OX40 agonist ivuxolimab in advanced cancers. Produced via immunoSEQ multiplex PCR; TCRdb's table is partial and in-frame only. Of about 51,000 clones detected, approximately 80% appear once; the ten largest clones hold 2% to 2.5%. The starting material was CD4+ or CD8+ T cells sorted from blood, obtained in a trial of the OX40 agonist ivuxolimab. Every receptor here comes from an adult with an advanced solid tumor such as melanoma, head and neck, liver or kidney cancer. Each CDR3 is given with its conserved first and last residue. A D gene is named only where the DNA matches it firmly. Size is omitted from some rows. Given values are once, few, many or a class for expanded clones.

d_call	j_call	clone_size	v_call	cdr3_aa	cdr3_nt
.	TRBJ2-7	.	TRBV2	CASSVEAREQYF	TGTGCCAGCAGTGTGGAAGCGCGAGAGCAGTACTTC
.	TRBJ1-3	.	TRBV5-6	CASSLRRLTGNTIYF	TGTGCCAGCAGCCTCCGTCGATTGACGGGAAACACCATATATTTT
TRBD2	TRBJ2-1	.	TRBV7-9	CASSRALAGVSSSYNEQFF	TGTGCCAGCAGCCGCGCACTAGCGGGAGTCTCGAGCTCCTACAATGAGCAGTTCTTC
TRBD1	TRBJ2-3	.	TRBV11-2	CASSWGQGAGTDTQYF	TGTGCCAGCAGCTGGGGACAGGGGGCGGGCACAGATACGCAGTATTTT
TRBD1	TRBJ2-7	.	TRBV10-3	CAISGGQGASEQYF	TGTGCCATCAGTGGGGGACAGGGGGCTTCCGAGCAGTACTTC
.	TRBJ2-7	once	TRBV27	CASSLSWLSEQYF	TGTGCCAGCAGTTTATCCTGGTTAAGCGAGCAGTACTTC
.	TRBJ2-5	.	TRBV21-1	CASSSGGPQETQYF	TGTGCCAGCAGCAGTGGGGGGCCCCAAGAGACCCAGTACTTC
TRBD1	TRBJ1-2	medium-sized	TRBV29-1	CSAMGQGRHNNYGYTF	TGCAGCGCCATGGGACAGGGCCGCCATAACAACTATGGCTACACCTTC
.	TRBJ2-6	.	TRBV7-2	CASSPRSSGANVLTF	TGTGCCAGCAGCCCCCGAAGCTCTGGGGCCAACGTCCTGACTTTC
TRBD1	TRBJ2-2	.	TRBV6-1	CASRPRTGATGELFF	TGTGCCAGCAGACCCAGGACAGGGGCCACCGGGGAGCTGTTTTTT
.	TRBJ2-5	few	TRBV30	CACIPGEGNRETQYF	TGTGCCTGCATACCAGGGGAAGGAAACCGAGAGACCCAGTACTTC
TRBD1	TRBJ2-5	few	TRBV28	CASSFRGRQETQYF	TGTGCCAGCAGTTTCAGGGGGCGACAGGAGACCCAGTACTTC
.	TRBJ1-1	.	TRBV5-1	CASSFQQGGTEAFF	TGCGCCAGCAGCTTCCAACAGGGTGGCACTGAAGCTTTCTTT
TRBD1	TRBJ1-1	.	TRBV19	CASSAETGTDTEAFF	TGTGCCAGTAGTGCCGAGACAGGGACCGACACTGAAGCTTTCTTT
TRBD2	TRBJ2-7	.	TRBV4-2	CASSQSLAGAPQYEQYF	TGTGCCAGCAGCCAAAGCCTAGCGGGAGCCCCCCAATACGAGCAGTACTTC
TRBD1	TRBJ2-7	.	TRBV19	CASSRTGYEQYF	TGTGCCAGTAGTCGGACAGGCTACGAGCAGTACTTC
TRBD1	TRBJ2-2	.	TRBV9	CASNKGTGNTGELFF	TGTGCCAGCAATAAAGGGACAGGGAACACCGGGGAGCTGTTTTTT
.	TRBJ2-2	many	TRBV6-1	CASSRDRTGELFF	TGTGCCAGCAGCCGGGACCGCACCGGGGAGCTGTTTTTT
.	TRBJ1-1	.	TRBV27	CASSLYPFSLNTEAFF	TGTGCCAGCAGTTTGTACCCCTTCAGCCTGAACACTGAAGCTTTCTTT
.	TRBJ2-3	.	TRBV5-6	CASSLRSTSTNTDTQYF	TGTGCCAGCAGCTTGCGGTCTACTTCTACAAACACAGATACGCAGTATTTT
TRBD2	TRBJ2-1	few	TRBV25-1	CASSEIGGRGTYNEQFF	TGTGCCAGCAGCGAGATCGGCGGGAGAGGGACCTACAATGAGCAGTTCTTC
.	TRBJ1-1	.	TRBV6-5	CASSRVQTVNTEAFF	TGTGCCAGCAGTCGAGTCCAAACAGTGAACACTGAAGCTTTCTTT
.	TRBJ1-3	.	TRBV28	CASIDGHTSPIYF	TGTGCCAGCATCGACGGACATACTTCACCCATATATTTT
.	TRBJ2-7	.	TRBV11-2	CASSFGQLAAYEQYF	TGTGCCAGCAGCTTCGGACAGCTTGCCGCCTACGAGCAGTACTTC
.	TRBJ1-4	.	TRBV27	CASSLSPTGKLFF	TGTGCCAGCAGTTTATCGCCCACCGGGAAACTGTTTTTT
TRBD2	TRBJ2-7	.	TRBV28	CASTLAGSSYEQYF	TGTGCCAGCACGCTAGCGGGGAGCTCCTACGAGCAGTACTTC
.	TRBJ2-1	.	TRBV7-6	CASSSTGSIYNEQFF	TGTGCCAGCAGTTCTACAGGGTCGATCTACAATGAGCAGTTCTTC
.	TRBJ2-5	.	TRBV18	CASSPEETQYF	TGTGCCAGCTCACCGGAAGAGACCCAGTACTTC
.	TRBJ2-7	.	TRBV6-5	CASSSEREQYF	TGTGCCAGCAGTTCGGAGCGCGAGCAGTACTTC
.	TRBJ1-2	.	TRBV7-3	CASSQGSGGYGYTF	TGTGCCAGCAGCCAAGGGTCTGGGGGGTATGGCTACACCTTC
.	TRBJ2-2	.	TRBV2	CASRLEGGSNTGELFF	TGTGCCAGCAGGTTAGAGGGAGGATCCAACACCGGGGAGCTGTTTTTT
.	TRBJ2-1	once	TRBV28	CASSAGGEGYNEQFF	TGTGCCAGCAGTGCTGGAGGAGAGGGCTACAATGAGCAGTTCTTC
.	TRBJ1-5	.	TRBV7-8	CASSLNRQPQHF	TGTGCCAGCAGCTTAAATCGGCAGCCCCAGCATTTT